This is a list of T cell receptor beta chains from one sample in a study of regulatory T cells in long-lasting Graves disease. Using its own MiXCR run on the multiplex PCR reads, TCRdb lists one record per CDR3 protein. The table records 400,000 to 500,000 distinct CDR3 sequences, 22% of them present only once. The sample here was peripheral blood mononuclear cells (PBMCs), taken when the disease was refractory, from a patient treated with antithyroid drugs. These TCRs come from a female donor with Graves disease. The CDR3 runs from the conserved cysteine through the conserved F or W. The D gene is left open where the match is weak. Not every row has a clone size; where given, it reads once, few, many or a size class.

TRBD1,many,TRBJ1-6,TRBV12-3/TRBV12-4,CASSADRGRSPLHF,TGTGCCAGCAGTGCCGACAGGGGGAGATCACCCCTCCACTTT
NA,few,TRBJ1-2,TRBV12-3/TRBV12-4,CASSFGGAYGYTF,TGTGCCAGCAGTTTCGGGGGCGCCTATGGCTACACCTTC
NA,NA,TRBJ1-2,TRBV29-1,CSVEGDLYGYTF,TGCAGCGTTGAGGGGGACCTCTATGGCTACACCTTC
TRBD2,NA,TRBJ2-5,TRBV7-9,CASSSGSGGGEKTQYF,TGTGCCAGCAGTTCCGGGAGCGGGGGAGGTGAGAAGACCCAGTACTTC
NA,NA,TRBJ1-2,TRBV6-1,CASSPTIGGAGNGYTF,TGTGCCAGCAGTCCCACTATCGGGGGCGCTGGGAACGGCTACACCTTC
NA,NA,TRBJ1-3,TRBV7-2,CASSLDLYANSGNTIYF,TGTGCCAGCAGCTTAGACTTGTATGCAAACTCTGGAAACACCATATATTTT
TRBD1,many,TRBJ1-1,TRBV19,CASEDRPNTEAFF,TGTGCCAGCGAGGACAGGCCGAACACTGAAGCTTTCTTT
NA,few,TRBJ2-7,TRBV5-1,CAGSLYTGSYEQYF,TGCGCCGGCAGCTTATACACAGGTTCCTACGAGCAGTACTTC
TRBD1,NA,TRBJ1-1,TRBV2,CASSRTGMWTEAFF,TGTGCCAGCAGTCGGACAGGAATGTGGACTGAAGCTTTCTTT
TRBD2,few,TRBJ2-1,TRBV24-1,CATSGLGGRNNEQFF,TGTGCCACCAGTGGCCTCGGGGGGAGAAACAATGAGCAGTTCTTC
NA,NA,TRBJ2-3,TRBV6-2/TRBV6-3,CASSNQANGQYF,TGTGCCAGCAGTAATCAGGCTAATGGGCAGTATTTT
NA,many,TRBJ1-6,TRBV27,CASKSSYNSPLHF,TGTGCCAGCAAGAGCTCCTATAATTCACCCCTCCACTTT
NA,NA,TRBJ1-5,TRBV7-9,CASSPRDSLGQPQHF,TGTGCCAGCAGCCCCCGGGACTCCCTGGGGCAGCCCCAGCATTTT
TRBD2,NA,TRBJ2-5,TRBV7-2,CASSSGTRFAETQYF,TGTGCCAGCAGCTCCGGGACTAGATTTGCTGAGACCCAGTACTTC